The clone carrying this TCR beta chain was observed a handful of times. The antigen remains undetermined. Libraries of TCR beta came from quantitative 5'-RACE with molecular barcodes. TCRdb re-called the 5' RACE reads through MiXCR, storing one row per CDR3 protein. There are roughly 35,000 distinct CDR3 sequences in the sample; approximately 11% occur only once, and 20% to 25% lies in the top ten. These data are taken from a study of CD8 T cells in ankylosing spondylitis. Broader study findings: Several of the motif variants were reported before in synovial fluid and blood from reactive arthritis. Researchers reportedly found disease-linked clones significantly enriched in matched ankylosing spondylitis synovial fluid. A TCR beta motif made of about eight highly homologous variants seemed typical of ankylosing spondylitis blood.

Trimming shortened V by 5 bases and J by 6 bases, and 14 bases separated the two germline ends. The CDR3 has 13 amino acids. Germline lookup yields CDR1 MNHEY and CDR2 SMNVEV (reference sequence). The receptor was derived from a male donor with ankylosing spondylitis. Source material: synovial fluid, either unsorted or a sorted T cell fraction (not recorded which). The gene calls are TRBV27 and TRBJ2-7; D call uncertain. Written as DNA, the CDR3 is TGTGCCAGCAGTGGAACAGCCGTGAGCGAGCAGTACTTC. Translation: CASSGTAVSEQYF.